A single sample is the source of the 22 T cell receptor beta chains below, sequenced in a study of cytomegalovirus exposure and HLA in healthy donors. Researchers ran the PCR with 60 Vbeta and 13 Jbeta primers. The data were produced by immunoSEQ multiplex PCR, yet TCRdb's version contains in-frame clones alone and is incomplete. The sample carries about 130,000 clones, roughly 84% recorded once. Sequencing was performed on PBMCs. The receptors here all came from a girl aged 2 to 9 in good health and CMV-seronegative.

The chain combines TRBV4-1 with TRBJ2-7; 11 bases fit TRBD2. The CDR3 length is 15 residues. Germline V lookup: CDR1 MGHRA, CDR2 YSYEKL. Trimming at V came to 3 bases and at J to 2 bases, leaving 3 bases not matched to a gene. The CDR3: CASSHNSGGAYEQYF. The CDR3 DNA reads as TGCGCCAGCAGCCACAATAGCGGGGGGGCCTACGAGCAGTACTTC.

This sequence joins TRBV10-3 and TRBJ1-5; D is ambiguous. With 0 bases removed from V and 4 bases from J, the gap between germline ends came to 4 bases. This CDR3 spans 13 amino acids. The germline V gene encodes CDR1 ENHRY and CDR2 SYGVKD. CDR3: CAISESRNQPQHF. For the CDR3, the DNA is TGTGCCATCAGTGAGTCGAGAAATCAGCCCCAGCATTTT.

CDR3 sequence reads: CASSPFNRGQPQHF. The CDR3 bases are TGTGCCAGCAGTCCCTTCAACCGGGGGCAGCCCCAGCATTTT. The V and J genes are TRBV27 and TRBJ1-5; D is possibly TRBD1 (5 bases). CDR1 and CDR2 (germline): MNHEY, SMNVEV (reference sequence). Trimming pared 5 bases from V and 7 bases from J, leaving 15 bases between. The CDR3 consists of 14 residues.

This clone was found a few times. The CDR3 DNA reads TGCGCCAGCAGCCAAGATTTGCGGGGGGGAACCTACGAGCAGTACTTC. Its protein is CASSQDLRGGTYEQYF. The chain combines TRBV4-3 with TRBJ2-7; 9 nucleotides align to TRBD2. Germline CDR1 and CDR2: LGHNA and YSLEER. This CDR3 contains 16 residues. Trimming took 0 bases from V and 2 from J; bases not matched to a gene: 5.

The genes are TRBV4-1 and TRBJ2-1; TRBD1 matches at 7 bases. Germline assignment: CDR1 MGHRA and CDR2 YSYEKL. The CDR3 consists of 16 residues. Trimming cost V 0 bases and J 2 bases; bases outside gene matches: 4. CDR3 DNA: TGCGCCAGCAGCCAAGATCCGACAGGGCCCTACAATGAGCAGTTCTTC. Its translation is CASSQDPTGPYNEQFF.

The CDR3 DNA is TGTGCCAGCAGTTACGGGATAGCGGGAGGGCGAAATACGCAGTATTTT. Its protein is CASSYGIAGGRNTQYF. The rearrangement joins TRBV6-5 to TRBJ2-3; the match to TRBD2 covers 11 bases. Losses at the gene ends were 2 bases for V and 7 bases for J; bases not matched to a gene: 8. This CDR3 has 16 amino acids. Germline CDR1 reads MNHEY; CDR2 reads SVGAGI.

The rearrangement joins TRBV15 to TRBJ2-7, with 7 positions matching TRBD2. The germline gives CDR1 LNHNV, CDR2 YYDKDF (reference sequence). The junction had 6 bases not matched to a gene; V was cut back by 7 bases and J by 3 bases. The CDR3 extends over 13 amino acids. CDR3 sequence reads: CATTTSDDYEQYF. The CDR3 nucleotides read TGTGCCACCACAACTAGCGACGACTACGAGCAGTACTTC.

CDR3 amino acids: CASSLGLGAGVTEAFF. CDR3 DNA: TGTGCCAGCAGTTTAGGCCTAGGGGCAGGGGTCACTGAAGCTTTCTTT. The chain joins TRBV28 to TRBJ1-1; tentatively, D is TRBD1 (6 bases). Trimming pared 2 bases from V and 4 bases from J, leaving 17 bases between. This CDR3 contains 16 residues. Germline V gene sequence: CDR1 MDHEN, CDR2 SYDVKM.

The rearrangement links TRBV19 to TRBJ1-2, with TRBD1 matching 11 bases. The junction had 6 bases not matched to a gene; V was cut back by 1 base and J by 8 bases. The CDR3 extends over 15 amino acids. Per germline, CDR1 LNHDA and CDR2 SQIVND (reference sequence). CDR3 protein: CASSIAGQGAPGYTF. As DNA, the CDR3 is TGTGCCAGTAGTATAGCTGGACAGGGGGCGCCAGGCTACACCTTC.

This clone is a singleton in its sample. V and J are TRBV5-1 and TRBJ2-7, with D tentatively TRBD2 (5 bases). Germline V gene sequence: CDR1 SGHRS, CDR2 YFSETQ. Trimming left V 4 bases short and J 3 bases short, with 17 bases between. This CDR3 has 15 residues. CDR3 in amino acids: CASSREGYGNYEQYF. CDR3 DNA: TGCGCCAGCAGCCGTGAGGGTTATGGAAACTACGAGCAGTACTTC.

The genes are TRBV9 and TRBJ1-1; D remains ambiguous. Germline V CDR1 and CDR2: SGDLS, YYNGEE. Trimming pared 0 bases from V and 4 bases from J, leaving 7 bases between. The CDR3 runs to 13 residues. CDR3 sequence: CASSVGGSTEAFF. As DNA, the CDR3 is TGTGCCAGCAGCGTAGGCGGGAGCACTGAAGCTTTCTTT.

The genes are TRBV4-3 and TRBJ2-2; D possibly corresponds to TRBD1 (5 bases). CDR1 is LGHNA, CDR2 YSLEER, per germline. V dropped 0 bases and J dropped 0 bases, with 11 bases sitting between them. The CDR3 consists of 17 residues. The DNA of the CDR3 is TGCGCCAGCAGCCAAGATCTCAGGGCAGCGAACACCGGGGAGCTGTTTTTT. It is translated as CASSQDLRAANTGELFF.

The J gene is TRBJ2-7, the V gene TRBV6-5; 9 bases are a match to TRBD1. Trimming cost V 2 bases and J 3 bases; bases outside gene matches: 2. CDR1 MNHEY and CDR2 SVGAGI come from the germline V gene. This CDR3 is built from 14 residues. The CDR3, as DNA: TGTGCCAGCAGTTACGGGACAGGGAACTACGAGCAGTACTTC. Translating gives CASSYGTGNYEQYF.

The chain employs TRBV27 and TRBJ1-4; maybe TRBD1 (6 bases). The V end lost 5 bases, the J end lost 8 bases, and 18 bases lay between the germline ends. This CDR3 has 15 amino acids. Germline V gene lookup returns CDR1 MNHEY and CDR2 SMNVEV (reference sequence). CDR3 bases: TGTGCCAGCAGTCCCACGGGGGGCTGGGAGGAAAAACTGTTTTTT. It translates to CASSPTGGWEEKLFF.

The V gene is TRBV5-4, the J gene TRBJ2-1, with TRBD2 identical over 12 bases. This CDR3 is 14 amino acids long. Germline-derived CDR1 and CDR2 are SGHNT and YYREEE (reference sequence). Trimming at V came to 5 bases and at J to 7 bases, leaving 4 bases not matched to a gene. The DNA of the CDR3 is TGTGCCAGCAGTAGACTAGCGGGAGAAAATGAGCAGTTCTTC. The encoded protein is CASSRLAGENEQFF.

The rearrangement joins TRBV7-9 to TRBJ2-3, with TRBD2 matching over 8 bases. The germline V gene encodes CDR1 SEHNR and CDR2 FQNEAQ (reference sequence). V gave up 4 bases and J gave up 2 bases; unmatched junction bases: 5. This CDR3 is built from 15 residues. The CDR3: CASSSPSGLTDTQYF. DNA of the CDR3: TGTGCCAGCAGCTCCCCTAGCGGGCTCACAGATACGCAGTATTTT.

The chain recombines TRBV6-6 with TRBJ1-2; D uncertain. V dropped 0 bases and J dropped 5 bases, with 16 bases sitting between them. There are 16 residues in the CDR3. The germline V gene encodes CDR1 MNHNY and CDR2 SVGAGI (reference sequence). CDR3 nucleotide sequence: TGTGCCAGCAGTTACTCGAATGAGGTGCAGCGATATGGCTACACCTTC. Its translation is CASSYSNEVQRYGYTF.

The CDR3 DNA reads TGCGCCAGCAGCCAAGAGAGGGGACAGTTTAATGAAAAACTGTTTTTT. It translates to CASSQERGQFNEKLFF. The chain employs TRBV4-1 and TRBJ1-4, with 7 bases lining up with TRBD1. The V gene's germline CDR1 is MGHRA and CDR2 YSYEKL. The J segment lost 4 bases and the V segment lost 0 bases, leaving 5 bases of the junction unmatched. The CDR3 is made up of 16 amino acids.

The chain couples TRBV5-1 to TRBJ2-5; 10 bases align to TRBD1. The DNA end is a closer match to TRBJ2-7, so the J assignment may be wrong. This CDR3 comprises 16 residues. In germline, CDR1 is SGHRS, CDR2 YFSETQ. The CDR3 DNA is TGCGCCAGCAGCTTGGAAGGGACAGGGGCCTCCTACGAGCAGTACTTC. It yields the protein CASSLEGTGASYEQYF.

This clone appeared once. The chain carries TRBV7-8 and TRBJ2-6; no clear D gene. The CDR3 runs to 16 residues. Germline V CDR1 and CDR2: SGHVS, FQNEAQ. The germline V and J ends were trimmed by 1 base and 2 bases, with 9 bases remaining between them. The CDR3 DNA follows: TGTGCCAGCAGCTTAGAAGGCAGGACTGGGGCCAACGTCCTGACTTTC. This codes for CASSLEGRTGANVLTF.

The chain employs TRBV19 and TRBJ1-6, with D unresolved. CDR3 length equals 16 residues. Germline V gene sequence: CDR1 LNHDA, CDR2 SQIVND (reference sequence). Between the trimmed V and J ends, which lost 0 bases and 4 bases, there was a span of 10 bases. CDR3 sequence: CASSIDPGSYNSPLHF. The CDR3 bases are TGTGCCAGTAGTATAGATCCGGGATCGTATAATTCACCCCTCCACTTT. The entire variable domain, with the rest obtained from reference TRBV19 and TRBJ1-6, is as follows: DGGITQSPKYLFRKEGQNVTLSCEQNLNHDAMYWYRQDPGQGLRLIYYSQIVNDFQKGDIAEGYSVSREKKESFPLTVTSAQKNPTAFYLCASSIDPGSYNSPLHFGNGTRLTVT.

The sample holds one count of this clone. The chain couples TRBV15 to TRBJ2-7; 13 bases are a match to TRBD2. Trimming at V came to 1 base and at J to 5 bases, leaving 5 bases not matched to a gene. Germline CDR1 and CDR2: LNHNV and YYDKDF (reference sequence). The CDR3 runs to 16 residues. The CDR3: CATSRGGLAGKNEQYF. In nucleotides, the CDR3 is TGTGCCACCAGCAGAGGGGGACTAGCGGGAAAAAACGAGCAGTACTTC.